The 30 T cell receptor beta chains below come from one sample, sequenced in a study of T-cell memory formation after mild COVID-19. TCRdb reprocessed the 5' RACE reads with MiXCR, giving one entry per CDR3 protein. The table has fewer than 600,000 distinct CDR3 sequences, less than 25% seen once. The specimen sequenced was PBMCs or a T cell subset sorted from them (not recorded which). The origin of the receptors is an adult woman who had mild COVID-19 (a few samples of this study predate the infection). Cell type and time point are not known.

The chain has TRBV19 and TRBJ2-7, with D possibly matching TRBD1 (6 bases). Between the trimmed V and J ends, which lost 4 bases and 8 bases, there was a span of 12 bases. The CDR3 length is 12 residues. CDR1 and CDR2 (germline): LNHDA, SQIVND (reference sequence). In nucleotides, the CDR3 is TGTGCCAGTAGTAGCTTGGGGGACAAGCAGTACTTC. Its protein product is CASSSLGDKQYF.

The chain links TRBV19 to TRBJ2-3; D not certain. The CDR3 is 14 amino acids. Germline CDR1 LNHDA, CDR2 SQIVND (reference sequence). V was cut by 7 bases and J by 3 bases, with 14 bases left in between. The CDR3 sequence is CASKTLIETDTQYF. CDR3 DNA: TGTGCCAGTAAAACCCTTATAGAGACAGATACGCAGTATTTT.

This clonotype was detected only a few times. The V gene is TRBV6-1, the J gene TRBJ1-4, with D possibly matching TRBD1 (5 bases). The CDR3 sequence is 14 residues long. Per germline, CDR1 MNHNS and CDR2 SASEGT. Trimming stripped 11 bases from V and 5 bases from J, with 18 bases between. Written as DNA, the CDR3 is TGTGCCTCTACGCGAAGGGGCACCAATGAAAAACTGTTTTTT. It is translated as CASTRRGTNEKLFF.

This clonotype was counted between two and nine times. The V and J genes are TRBV12-3 or TRBV12-4 and TRBJ1-2; D is ambiguous. Between the trimmed V and J ends, which lost 4 bases and 0 bases, there was a span of 12 bases. The length of the CDR3 is 15 residues. The CDR3 spells CASSYTRVTNYGYTF. The DNA for the CDR3 is TGTGCCAGCAGTTATACCAGAGTGACTAACTATGGCTACACCTTC.

The V and J genes are TRBV18 and TRBJ1-2; weak D call: TRBD1 (5 bases). Germline V gene lookup returns CDR1 KGHSH and CDR2 LQKENI. Trimming pared 2 bases from V and 3 bases from J, leaving 10 bases between. The CDR3 consists of 14 residues. CDR3 in amino acids: CASSPGAPDYGYTF. In DNA, the CDR3 is TGTGCCAGCTCACCAGGGGCCCCGGACTATGGCTACACCTTC.

This sequence joins TRBV3-1 and TRBJ1-3; D is unresolved. V dropped 4 bases and J dropped 9 bases, with 16 bases sitting between them. Germline V gene lookup returns CDR1 LGHDT and CDR2 YNNKEL (reference sequence). The CDR3 covers 14 residues. The CDR3 protein is CASSPRNRLSTIYF. CDR3 bases: TGTGCCAGCAGCCCACGAAACCGACTGAGCACCATATATTTT.

This clonotype was found many times. The chain couples TRBV5-5 to TRBJ2-3; D remains ambiguous. The CDR3 contains 15 residues. CDR1 is SGHKS, CDR2 YYEKEE, per germline (reference sequence). Trimming took 1 base from V and 0 from J, leaving 9 bases between them. CDR3 DNA sequence: TGTGCCAGCAGCTTGACTCCACAAAGCACAGATACGCAGTATTTT. It specifies CASSLTPQSTDTQYF.

The V and J genes are TRBV20-1 and TRBJ2-3; TRBD1 is a possible D gene (5 bases). The CDR3 sequence is 14 residues long. The germline V and J ends were trimmed by 3 bases and 2 bases, with 12 bases remaining between them. CDR1 is DFQATT and CDR2 is SNEGSKA in the germline V gene (reference sequence). The CDR3 region is CSARDQGYTDTQYF. The CDR3 DNA sequence: TGCAGTGCTAGGGATCAGGGATACACAGATACGCAGTATTTT.

The rearrangement joins TRBV7-2 to TRBJ2-1; D remains ambiguous. Trimming cost V 5 bases and J 5 bases, with 10 bases left between them. The CDR3 has 13 amino acids. Germline lookup yields CDR1 SGHTA and CDR2 FQGNSA. CDR3 sequence (DNA): TGTGCCAGCAGCATCAGCCGGGACAATGAGCAGTTCTTC. Protein sequence: CASSISRDNEQFF.

This clonotype was seen a handful of times. The DNA for the CDR3 is TGTGCCAGCAGTTTGCTCGGACAGGGAGGGGGCCAAGAGACCCAGTACTTC. Its protein is CASSLLGQGGGQETQYF. V usage is TRBV27 and J usage is TRBJ2-5; weak D call: TRBD1 (8 bases). The germline V gene encodes CDR1 MNHEY and CDR2 SMNVEV (reference sequence). The V and J ends lost 3 bases and 1 base respectively, with 18 bases between them. The CDR3 totals 17 residues.

The V gene is TRBV6-7, the J gene TRBJ2-5; either TRBD1 or TRBD2 may supply D (5 bases each). TRBV6-7 belongs to the ORF category, with a function that is uncertain. Trimming took off 3 bases at V and 3 bases at J, with 17 bases between the two ends. This CDR3 is built from 16 residues. The CDR3 sequence: CASSYGSDRGEETQYF. CDR3 nucleotides: TGTGCCAGCAGTTATGGGTCCGATAGGGGAGAAGAGACCCAGTACTTC.

The rearrangement links TRBV6-1 to TRBJ2-5, with 7 bases identical to TRBD1. With 7 bases clipped from V and 5 bases from J, the junction kept 16 bases outside the gene matches. CDR1 and CDR2 (germline): MNHNS, SASEGT. This CDR3 region has 16 residues. CDR3 amino acids: CASIRWSLQGEETQYF. The DNA for the CDR3 is TGTGCCAGCATACGTTGGTCTCTGCAGGGGGAGGAGACCCAGTACTTC.

In its sample, this clonotype was seen a few times. This sequence joins TRBV7-9 and TRBJ2-5; 7 nucleotides agree with TRBD1. The J segment lost 5 bases and the V segment lost 5 bases, leaving 14 bases of the junction unmatched. The CDR3 is made up of 16 amino acids. From germline, CDR1 is SEHNR and CDR2 FQNEAQ (reference sequence). DNA for the CDR3: TGTGCCAGCAGCCGACTATTGGGACAGACGGGGGAGACCCAGTACTTC. Its translation: CASSRLLGQTGETQYF.

This clonotype was detected only a few times. CDR3 in DNA: TGCAGTGCTAGAGATCCGGGGAGAGGAACTGAAGCTTTCTTT. It translates to CSARDPGRGTEAFF. The chain joins TRBV20-1 to TRBJ1-1; D is undetermined. The V end lost 0 bases, the J end lost 5 bases, and 13 bases lay between the germline ends. The CDR3 extends over 14 amino acids. CDR1 and CDR2 from the germline V gene are DFQATT and SNEGSKA (reference sequence).

This clonotype turned up a few times. The chain links TRBV5-5 to TRBJ1-1; D uncertain. Germline V gene data show CDR1 as SGHKS and CDR2 as YYEKEE (reference sequence). CDR3 length: 11 residues. V lost 1 base to trimming and J lost 6 bases, with 4 bases between them. CDR3: CASSLYAEAFF. As DNA, the CDR3 is TGTGCCAGCAGCTTGTATGCTGAAGCTTTCTTT.

This chain uses TRBV7-9 with TRBJ2-1; 9 bases are a match to TRBD2. Germline V gives CDR1 SEHNR, CDR2 FQNEAQ (reference sequence). The CDR3 has 21 amino acids. V lost 5 bases, J lost 0 bases, and 20 bases stayed unmatched. The CDR3 region has the DNA TGTGCCAGCAGCCGTCCCCGGCTAGCGGGACCAGCACCAACCTCCTACAATGAGCAGTTCTTC. This encodes CASSRPRLAGPAPTSYNEQFF.

In its sample, this clonotype was seen a few times. This rearrangement joins TRBV5-5 to TRBJ1-2, with a tentative D call TRBD1 (5 bases). This CDR3 region has 13 residues. Germline V gene lookup returns CDR1 SGHKS and CDR2 YYEKEE (reference sequence). Trimming took off 3 bases at V and 6 bases at J, with 12 bases between the two ends. In DNA form, the CDR3 reads TGTGCCAGCAGCTCGCAGGACATGGATGGCTACACCTTC. This encodes CASSSQDMDGYTF.

This clonotype was seen a handful of times. The chain is built from TRBV6-1 and TRBJ2-1; D tentatively fits TRBD1 or TRBD2 (6 bases each). Germline V gene sequence: CDR1 MNHNS, CDR2 SASEGT. The CDR3 totals 15 residues. V shed 2 bases and J shed 6 bases, with 14 bases lying between them. The CDR3 reads CASSESKGGGNEQFF. The CDR3 nucleotides are TGTGCCAGCAGTGAAAGTAAAGGAGGGGGCAATGAGCAGTTCTTC.

In this sample, this clonotype turned up many times. The V gene is TRBV3-1, the J gene TRBJ2-5, with 11 bases aligning to TRBD2. The length of the CDR3 is 16 residues. Looked up from germline, CDR1 is LGHDT and CDR2 is YNNKEL (reference sequence). V lost 0 bases, J lost 2 bases, and 2 bases stayed unmatched. The CDR3 sequence is CASSQEGTSGQETQYF. CDR3 DNA sequence: TGTGCCAGCAGCCAAGAAGGGACTAGCGGACAAGAGACCCAGTACTTC.

The rearrangement joins TRBV14 to TRBJ2-5; weak D call: TRBD2 (6 bases). Trimming shortened V by 1 base and J by 9 bases, and 12 bases separated the two germline ends. Germline CDR1 reads SGHDN; CDR2 reads FVKESK. The CDR3 spans 13 residues. The CDR3 nucleotides read TGTGCCAGCAGCCAAGCTTGGGGCGGGGCCCAGTACTTC. Translated: CASSQAWGGAQYF.

The rearrangement links TRBV6-5 to TRBJ2-7, with TRBD2 matching 7 bases. The germline V gene has CDR1 MNHEY and CDR2 SVGAGI. This CDR3 is built from 12 residues. V lost 5 bases, J lost 4 bases, and 2 bases stayed unmatched. The CDR3: CASSAGDYEQYF. CDR3 sequence (DNA): TGTGCCAGCAGTGCGGGAGATTACGAGCAGTACTTC.

The chain employs TRBV7-2 and TRBJ2-7; D perhaps matches TRBD2 (7 bases). V dropped 3 bases and J dropped 3 bases, with 12 bases sitting between them. The germline gives CDR1 SGHTA, CDR2 FQGNSA. This CDR3 has 14 amino acids. As DNA, the CDR3 is TGTGCCAGCAGCTTTACGGGGGGCTTCTACGAGCAGTACTTC. Protein product: CASSFTGGFYEQYF.

This clonotype has more than one count but fewer than ten. The chain is built from TRBV12-3 or TRBV12-4 and TRBJ2-2, with unresolved D. The CDR3 totals 16 residues. V dropped 8 bases and J dropped 1 base, with 17 bases sitting between them. The CDR3 DNA sequence: TGTGCCAGCTCACAGCACGCTCCTATGAACACCGGGGAGCTGTTTTTT. Its translation: CASSQHAPMNTGELFF.

CDR3 region: CARLTPWDRVGNQPQHF. The DNA for the CDR3 is TGCGCCAGGCTCACCCCCTGGGACAGGGTGGGCAATCAGCCCCAGCATTTT. This chain uses TRBV23-1 with TRBJ1-5; TRBD1 aligns across 9 bases. TRBV23-1 is known as an ORF, though its function is uncertain. This CDR3 is built from 17 residues. Trimming cost V 9 bases and J 2 bases; bases outside gene matches: 14.

This sequence joins TRBV9 and TRBJ2-1; D might be TRBD1 or TRBD2, each matching 7 bases. CDR1 and CDR2 (germline): SGDLS, YYNGEE. Trimming removed 3 bases at V and 10 bases at J, with 17 bases between. This CDR3 is 14 amino acids long. CDR3 region: CASSAWEGAVEQFF. The CDR3, as DNA: TGTGCCAGCAGCGCATGGGAGGGGGCTGTAGAGCAGTTCTTC.

The V call is TRBV12-3 or TRBV12-4, the J call TRBJ2-7; the match to TRBD2 covers 7 bases. The V gene end was trimmed by 6 bases and the J gene end by 3 bases; junction bases not matched to a gene: 8. CDR3 length equals 14 residues. CDR3: CASSTASGIYEQYF. The CDR3 bases are TGTGCCAGCAGCACGGCTAGCGGCATCTACGAGCAGTACTTC.

The genes are TRBV11-2 and TRBJ1-1; 7 bases are shared with TRBD1. Germline CDR1 is SGHAT and CDR2 is FQNNGV. The CDR3 loop spans 16 amino acids. The J segment lost 1 base and the V segment lost 4 bases, leaving 9 bases of the junction unmatched. The CDR3 nucleotides are TGTGCCAGCAGCTCCAGGGGACAGCCGGGGAACACTGAAGCTTTCTTT. It yields the protein CASSSRGQPGNTEAFF.

The sample holds a few counts of this clonotype. The chain carries TRBV6-2 or TRBV6-3 and TRBJ2-1; perhaps TRBD2 as D (6 bases). The V end was cut by 4 bases, the J end by 12 bases, with 13 bases between. Germline CDR1 reads MNHEY; CDR2 reads SVGEGT. The length of the CDR3 is 12 residues. CDR3 region: CASSWGEGGQFF. The CDR3 DNA is TGTGCCAGCAGTTGGGGGGAAGGCGGGCAGTTCTTC.

The sample holds a few counts of this clonotype. This chain connects TRBV7-9 to TRBJ2-1; TRBD2 aligns across 14 bases. Per the germline V gene, CDR1 is SEHNR and CDR2 is FQNEAQ (reference sequence). This CDR3 has 20 amino acids. Trimming cost V 5 bases and J 2 bases; bases outside gene matches: 14. The CDR3 bases are TGTGCCAGCAGCCCCCCCGGGACTAGCGGGAGAAACGGCCCCTACAATGAGCAGTTCTTC. As protein: CASSPPGTSGRNGPYNEQFF.

This chain uses TRBV7-3 with TRBJ1-1, with D perhaps matching TRBD1 (6 bases). This CDR3 is 14 amino acids long. The germline V gene has CDR1 SGHTA and CDR2 FQGTGA. V lost 7 bases and J 4 bases, leaving 16 bases between the germline ends. CDR3 protein: CASKQGHQSTEAFF. For the CDR3, the DNA is TGTGCCAGCAAGCAGGGACACCAGAGCACTGAAGCTTTCTTT.